This TCR beta chain was captured in a study of T-cell reconstitution after alpha-beta-depleted transplantation in children. Germline assignment: CDR1 SGHRS and CDR2 YFSETQ. The CDR3 sequence is 12 residues long. Trimming stripped 4 bases from V and 2 bases from J, with 5 bases between. Ten or more counts support this clonotype. During its preparation, the TCRbeta library received unique molecular identifiers. Each CDR3 protein is one row after TCRdb ran MiXCR on the PCR reads. In the table there are roughly 200,000 distinct CDR3 sequences, roughly 15% of which are singletons. The sequence derives from a human donor who donated a stem cell graft to a child with acute lymphoblastic leukemia. The chain joins TRBV5-1 to TRBJ2-3; D is unclear. The sequencing here drew on PBMCs from the stem cell graft donor, taken from the stem cell graft. The CDR3 region has the DNA TGCGCCAGCAGCCGCGACACAGATACGCAGTATTTT. Its protein is CASSRDTDTQYF.